The 3 T cell receptor beta chains below all came from one sample that was sequenced in a study of PD-1 blockade in classical Hodgkin lymphoma. Some clones are missing from TCRdb's copy, which holds only in-frame ones; the method was immunoSEQ multiplex PCR. In the table there are some 95,000 clones, 90% of which are singletons. Documented time point: cycle 4 day 1 (C4D1), after around six weeks of nivolumab. Each patient experienced a relapse that followed autologous stem cell transplantation, and brentuximab vedotin exposure varied. The sequencing here drew on peripheral blood mononuclear cells (PBMCs), taken before the fourth cycle of nivolumab. The source of these receptors is a human donor with classical Hodgkin lymphoma.

J is TRBJ2-7 and V is TRBV7-2; TRBD2 matches at 11 bases. The CDR3 is 13 amino acids. Germline CDR1 is SGHTA and CDR2 is FQGNSA. After removal of 3 bases from V and 7 bases from J, the junction contained 2 bases not matched to a gene. The CDR3 DNA sequence: TGTGCCAGCAGCTTGACTAGCGGGGCTGAGCAGTACTTC. Amino acid sequence: CASSLTSGAEQYF.

V is TRBV4-3 and J is TRBJ1-1, with TRBD1 identical over 10 bases. Germline V lookup: CDR1 LGHNA, CDR2 YSLEER. The V gene end was trimmed by 4 bases and the J gene end by 0 bases; junction bases not matched to a gene: 5. The CDR3 has 16 residues. CDR3 DNA: TGCGCCAGCAGCCTTCAGACAGGGGGCCTGAACACTGAAGCTTTCTTT. This translates into CASSLQTGGLNTEAFF.

The chain carries TRBV6-6 and TRBJ2-1; D is unclear. The V gene's germline CDR1 is MNHNY and CDR2 SVGAGI (reference sequence). This CDR3 comprises 14 residues. V was cut by 0 bases and J by 5 bases, with 8 bases left in between. CDR3 bases: TGTGCCAGCAGTTACTCGACGTCTAACAATGAGCAGTTCTTC. Amino acids: CASSYSTSNNEQFF.